The 13 T cell receptor beta chains below were found in one sample sequenced in a study of T-cell memory formation after mild COVID-19. TCRdb re-derived calls from the 5' RACE reads in MiXCR, one entry per CDR3 protein. The sample has roughly 580,000 distinct CDR3 sequences; approximately 18% are singletons. The sample was PBMCs or a T cell subset sorted from them (not recorded which). These receptors were taken from an adult woman who had mild COVID-19 (a few samples of this study predate the infection). Cell type and time point are not known.

The chain recombines TRBV7-6 with TRBJ2-3; D gene uncertain. With 1 base removed from V and 2 bases from J, the gap between germline ends came to 10 bases. The CDR3 consists of 15 residues. Germline-derived CDR1 and CDR2 are SGHVS and FNYEAQ. The CDR3 DNA sequence: TGTGCCAGCAGCTTAGAGGGTGACGCCACAGATACGCAGTATTTT. It encodes CASSLEGDATDTQYF.

V is TRBV6-1 and J is TRBJ2-1; D not certain. The CDR3 totals 13 residues. V lost 7 bases and J lost 6, with 13 bases in between. CDR1 and CDR2 from the germline V gene are MNHNS and SASEGT. The CDR3 is CASTLPKPNEQFF. Written as DNA, the CDR3 is TGTGCCAGCACTCTCCCCAAACCCAATGAGCAGTTCTTC.

This sequence joins TRBV6-2 or TRBV6-3 and TRBJ1-1, with D unclear. Germline lookup yields CDR1 MNHEY and CDR2 SVGEGT. V gave up 6 bases and J gave up 1 base, with 12 bases separating them. The CDR3 is made up of 14 amino acids. CDR3 in amino acids: CASSPTPRNTEAFF. The CDR3 region has the DNA TGTGCCAGCAGCCCTACCCCCAGGAACACTGAAGCTTTCTTT.

The chain joins TRBV12-3 or TRBV12-4 to TRBJ1-1; no firm D call. This CDR3 comprises 14 residues. Trimming pared 4 bases from V and 1 base from J, leaving 10 bases between. As DNA, the CDR3 is TGTGCCAGCAGTTGGTCCAGTGCGAACACTGAAGCTTTCTTT. Protein product: CASSWSSANTEAFF.

This clonotype showed up just a few times. The chain carries TRBV20-1 and TRBJ1-2; D gene ambiguous. V was pared by 5 bases and J by 8 bases, with 12 bases between. The CDR3 has 11 residues. The germline CDR1 and CDR2 sequences are DFQATT and SNEGSKA (reference sequence). The CDR3 loop is CSAPSPLGYTF. Written as DNA, the CDR3 is TGCAGTGCTCCGTCCCCCCTGGGCTACACCTTC.

This clonotype has more than one count but fewer than ten. The rearrangement links TRBV12-3 or TRBV12-4 to TRBJ2-1; no clear D. This CDR3 comprises 8 residues. Between the trimmed V and J ends, which lost 5 bases and 15 bases, there was a span of 5 bases. DNA of the CDR3: TGTGCCAGCAGTGATCGGTTCTTC. This encodes CASSDRFF.

The chain combines TRBV27 with TRBJ2-7; D is tentatively TRBD1 or TRBD2 (5 bases each). This CDR3 is 12 amino acids long. V lost 8 bases to trimming and J lost 4 bases, with 12 bases between them. Per the germline V gene, CDR1 is MNHEY and CDR2 is SMNVEV (reference sequence). The CDR3 loop reads CASGGSLYEQYF. The CDR3 DNA follows: TGTGCCAGCGGGGGTTCCCTATACGAGCAGTACTTC.

V usage is TRBV4-1 and J usage is TRBJ1-2; TRBD1 is a possible D gene (5 bases). This CDR3 has 19 residues. CDR1 is MGHRA, CDR2 YSYEKL, per germline. With 2 bases removed from V and 3 bases from J, the gap between germline ends came to 25 bases. CDR3 amino acids: CASSQSFSFIVSGDYGYTF. The CDR3 DNA follows: TGCGCCAGCAGCCAATCATTTTCCTTTATAGTCTCGGGGGACTATGGCTACACCTTC.

This clonotype showed up just a few times. This chain uses TRBV18 with TRBJ2-7; 8 positions agree with TRBD1. The CDR3 consists of 15 residues. The V gene's germline CDR1 is KGHSH and CDR2 LQKENI. The V and J ends lost 3 bases and 1 base, in that order; junction bases with no gene match: 5. The CDR3 region is CASSPDRGPSYEQYF. The CDR3 nucleotides are TGTGCCAGCTCACCCGACAGGGGTCCATCCTACGAGCAGTACTTC.

This sequence joins TRBV6-5 and TRBJ2-1; weak D call: TRBD1 (5 bases). The CDR3 is 16 residues long. V was clipped by 0 bases and J by 3 bases, with 12 bases between them. The germline V gene encodes CDR1 MNHEY and CDR2 SVGAGI. The CDR3 DNA reads TGTGCCAGCAGTTACTCGACCCAGGGTGGCTACAATGAGCAGTTCTTC. This codes for CASSYSTQGGYNEQFF.

The chain employs TRBV5-1 and TRBJ1-1; 8 bases match TRBD1. The CDR3 spans 14 residues. J gave up 4 bases and V 4 bases, and 6 bases lay outside the gene matches. Germline CDR1 is SGHRS and CDR2 is YFSETQ. CDR3 in DNA: TGCGCCAGCAGCCCCCGGACAGGGACCACTGAAGCTTTCTTT. Amino acids: CASSPRTGTTEAFF.

Of note for this clonotype: The junction differs from germline at one of its ends, possibly a read error. The chain joins TRBV7-8 to TRBJ2-6, with D possibly called TRBD1 or TRBD2 (5 bases each). Per germline, CDR1 SGHVS and CDR2 FQNEAQ. This CDR3 comprises 18 residues. The CDR3 loop is CASSLADRDSSGANVLTF. CDR3 in DNA: TGTGCCAGCAGCCTAGCAGACAGAGACAGCTCTGGGGCCAACGTCCTGACTTTC.

The rearrangement joins TRBV6-1 to TRBJ2-7; the D gene is possibly TRBD2 (5 bases). The CDR3 is made up of 14 amino acids. Trimming stripped 2 bases from V and 3 bases from J, with 11 bases between. CDR1 is MNHNS, CDR2 SASEGT, per germline. In nucleotides, the CDR3 is TGTGCCAGCAGTGAACTCGCGGGCCTCTACGAGCAGTACTTC. Amino acids: CASSELAGLYEQYF.